This T cell receptor beta chain was captured by sequencing in a study of a mutant IDH1 vaccine in newly diagnosed glioma. Time point here: week 47, end of study. Topical imiquimod accompanied each vaccine dose, which consisted of 300 ug of mutant IDH1 20-mer peptide. Details on this clone: The antigen is unknown.

Produced via immunoSEQ multiplex PCR; TCRdb's table is partial and in-frame only. Of approximately 50,000 clones in the sample, 76% were seen once. V was shortened by 4 bases and J by 1 base, with 7 bases between the two germline ends. Germline V gene data show CDR1 as SGHVS and CDR2 as FNYEAQ. The CDR3 totals 13 residues. This sample comprised PBMCs, obtained from a glioma patient whose treatment included an IDH1 peptide vaccine. The source of this sequence is a middle-aged woman with glioma. Some clones in this sample may be carry-over from other donors' samples. The chain carries TRBV7-6 and TRBJ1-1; unclear D gene. This chain's CDR3 is CASSSTPNTEAFF. Here the CDR3 DNA reads TGTGCCAGCAGCTCAACACCGAACACTGAAGCTTTCTTT.